One and the same sample provided the 20 T cell receptor beta chains below, sequenced in a study of CD8 T cells in ankylosing spondylitis. TCRdb itself ran the 5' RACE reads through MiXCR, one entry per CDR3 protein. The sample contains around 230,000 distinct CDR3 sequences, 8.2% of which appear only once. The source material was blood, either unsorted or a sorted T cell fraction (not recorded which). These receptors all come from a female donor with ankylosing spondylitis or in good health (not recorded which).

This clonotype has at least ten counts. The chain has TRBV24-1 and TRBJ2-1; 7 bases map to TRBD1. V was clipped by 3 bases and J by 3 bases; unmatched bases: 7. Germline CDR1 is KGHDR and CDR2 is SFDVKD. The CDR3 runs to 16 residues. DNA for the CDR3: TGTGCCACCAGTGATGGAACAGGGGCGGACTACAATGAGCAGTTCTTC. Translation: CATSDGTGADYNEQFF.

This chain uses TRBV5-1 with TRBJ2-7; 9 bases agree with TRBD2. V was clipped by 0 bases and J by 5 bases; unmatched bases: 6. The CDR3 has 15 amino acids. Germline CDR1 is SGHRS and CDR2 is YFSETQ. This CDR3 is CASSLGVAGVNEQYF. DNA of the CDR3: TGCGCCAGCAGCTTGGGGGTAGCGGGAGTAAACGAGCAGTACTTC.

This clonotype came up many times. The chain has TRBV9 and TRBJ2-1, with a possible D match to TRBD2 (6 bases). In germline, CDR1 is SGDLS, CDR2 YYNGEE. The CDR3 sequence is 12 residues long. Trimming pared 0 bases from V and 10 bases from J, leaving 8 bases between. The CDR3 sequence: CASSVVAEEQFF. The CDR3 DNA sequence: TGTGCCAGCAGCGTAGTAGCGGAGGAGCAGTTCTTC.

This chain links TRBV9 with TRBJ2-3, with 8 bases that match TRBD1. The CDR3 runs to 13 residues. Germline CDR1 and CDR2: SGDLS and YYNGEE. V lost 4 bases and J lost 6; bases outside the gene matches: 4. The chain's CDR3 is CASSTRDRDTQYF. CDR3 sequence (DNA): TGTGCCAGCAGCACCCGGGACAGGGATACGCAGTATTTT. Using reference TRBV9 and TRBJ2-3 for the parts outside the CDR3, the full variable domain is DSGVTQTPKHLITATGQRVTLRCSPRSGDLSVYWYQQSLDQGLQFLIQYYNGEERAKGNILERFSAQQFPDLHSELNLSSLELGDSALYFCASSTRDRDTQYFGPGTRLTVL.

Concerning this clonotype itself: Since a much larger clone is just one base distant, this may be a read error. The J gene is TRBJ1-1, the V gene TRBV7-9, with no clear D. The ends were cut back, 5 bases at V and 12 bases at J, with 22 bases in the middle. This CDR3 contains 14 residues. Germline V lookup: CDR1 SEHNR, CDR2 FQNEAQ (reference sequence). The CDR3 DNA reads as TGTGCCAGCAGCGCAACCGGGTCCCCAACGCTGACTTTCTTT. Encoded protein: CASSATGSPTLTFF. Combining the CDR3 with reference TRBV7-9 and TRBJ1-1 gives the whole variable domain DTGVSQNPRHKITKRGQNVTFRCDPISEHNRLYWYRQTLGQGPEFLTYFQNEAQLEKSRLLSDRFSAERPKGSFSTLEIQRTEQGDSAMYLCASSATGSPTLTFFGQGTRLTVV.

This clonotype was seen a handful of times. The gene calls are TRBV7-3 and TRBJ2-3, with D perhaps matching TRBD2 (6 bases). Germline assignment: CDR1 SGHTA and CDR2 FQGTGA. V shed 5 bases and J shed 4 bases, with 16 bases lying between them. This CDR3 is built from 15 residues. As DNA, the CDR3 is TGTGCCAGCAGCCCGGGAGAGCCTCCAGCAGATACGCAGTATTTT. This encodes CASSPGEPPADTQYF. Variable domain in full (rest from reference TRBV7-3 and TRBJ2-3): GAGVSQTPSNKVTEKGKYVELRCDPISGHTALYWYRQSLGQGPEFLIYFQGTGAADDSGLPNDRFFAVRPEGSVSTLKIQRTERGDSAVYLCASSPGEPPADTQYFGPGTRLTVL.

Many counts were recorded for this clonotype. The V gene is TRBV28, the J gene TRBJ2-2; D gene uncertain. Trimming took off 1 base at V and 7 bases at J, with 4 bases between the two ends. This CDR3 region has 12 residues. CDR1 and CDR2 (germline): MDHEN, SYDVKM. The CDR3 spells CASSLLVGELFF. The CDR3 bases are TGTGCCAGCAGTTTATTGGTCGGGGAGCTGTTTTTT.

This clonotype was seen repeatedly, ten times or more. The chain has TRBV24-1 and TRBJ2-1, with D perhaps TRBD1 or TRBD2 (5 bases each). There are 12 residues in the CDR3. Looked up from germline, CDR1 is KGHDR and CDR2 is SFDVKD. The V gene lost 5 bases and the J gene lost 11 bases, with 12 bases spanning the gap. CDR3 nucleotide sequence: TGTGCCACCAGTGGGGACGGACTGAAGCAGTTCTTC. Translated: CATSGDGLKQFF.

The chain employs TRBV5-1 and TRBJ2-7; 13 nucleotides align to TRBD2. In germline, CDR1 is SGHRS, CDR2 YFSETQ. After removal of 4 bases from V and 3 bases from J, the junction contained 7 bases not matched to a gene. This CDR3 spans 16 amino acids. The CDR3 DNA reads as TGCGCCAGCAGCGAGCAGGGGACTAGCGGGATCTACGAGCAGTACTTC. Translated, it gives CASSEQGTSGIYEQYF.

Details on this clonotype: A junction boundary mismatches the germline segment, possibly from a read error. The rearrangement uses TRBV12-3 or TRBV12-4 and TRBJ2-7; D tentatively fits TRBD1 or TRBD2 (6 bases each). The CDR3 is 13 amino acids. CDR3: CANSPGASYEQYF. The CDR3 DNA sequence: TGTGCCAACAGTCCGGGGGCCTCCTACGAGCAGTACTTC.

There are many counts of this clonotype. The V and J genes are TRBV5-8 and TRBJ1-2; a weak D match, TRBD1 (6 bases). The CDR3 has 16 residues. Germline-derived CDR1 and CDR2 are SGHTS and YDEGEE. Between the trimmed V and J ends, which lost 5 bases and 0 bases, there was a span of 17 bases. CDR3 sequence reads: CASRSFGGRANYGYTF. In nucleotides, the CDR3 is TGTGCCAGCAGGTCCTTTGGGGGGCGAGCTAACTATGGCTACACCTTC.

This clonotype showed up just a few times. The chain joins TRBV2 to TRBJ2-1; D gene ambiguous. Per germline, CDR1 SNHLY and CDR2 FYNNEI. This CDR3 is built from 12 residues. Trimming shortened V by 2 bases and J by 7 bases, and 6 bases separated the two germline ends. CDR3: CASSEYLNEQFF. The CDR3 DNA reads as TGTGCCAGCAGTGAATACCTAAATGAGCAGTTCTTC.

This clonotype has only a few counts. This chain connects TRBV7-2 to TRBJ1-4; D not resolved. V was trimmed by 4 bases and J by 8 bases, leaving 20 bases between them. The CDR3 has 16 amino acids. The germline V gene encodes CDR1 SGHTA and CDR2 FQGNSA. The CDR3 nucleotides read TGTGCCAGCAGCTCGACGAAGGGCCGTACCGGGGAAAAACTGTTTTTT. This encodes CASSSTKGRTGEKLFF.

The rearrangement joins TRBV11-2 to TRBJ1-1; D is ambiguous. Between the trimmed V and J ends, which lost 5 bases and 4 bases, there was a span of 11 bases. The germline CDR1 and CDR2 sequences are SGHAT and FQNNGV. This CDR3 comprises 13 residues. The CDR3 DNA follows: TGTGCCAGCAGCCCTGGAGTAGGCACTGAAGCTTTCTTT. This gives the protein CASSPGVGTEAFF. The full variable domain, completed using reference TRBV11-2 and TRBJ1-1, is EAGVAQSPRYKIIEKRQSVAFWCNPISGHATLYWYQQILGQGPKLLIQFQNNGVVDDSQLPKDRFSAERLKGVDSTLKIQPAKLEDSAVYLCASSPGVGTEAFFGQGTRLTVV.

This clonotype was seen more than once but under ten times. The rearrangement links TRBV5-1 to TRBJ2-3; D is possibly TRBD1 (6 bases). Germline CDR1 and CDR2: SGHRS and YFSETQ. V dropped 4 bases and J dropped 1 base, with 10 bases sitting between them. The CDR3 runs 14 residues. CDR3 residues: CASSRQEGTDTQYF. The CDR3 DNA is TGCGCCAGCAGCCGACAGGAGGGCACAGATACGCAGTATTTT.

This clonotype appeared many times. The chain uses TRBV20-1 and TRBJ1-1, with a weak D call TRBD1 (6 bases). Trimming took off 0 bases at V and 4 bases at J, with 12 bases between the two ends. Germline V CDR1 and CDR2: DFQATT, SNEGSKA (reference sequence). The CDR3 runs to 14 residues. CDR3 sequence: CSARDIGGGTEAFF. The CDR3 DNA follows: TGCAGTGCTAGAGATATTGGGGGCGGCACTGAAGCTTTCTTT.

This clonotype has a count of ten or more. V gene TRBV20-1 combines with J gene TRBJ1-1, with D hard to call. The CDR3 has 13 amino acids. Germline V gene data show CDR1 as DFQATT and CDR2 as SNEGSKA (reference sequence). The germline V and J ends were trimmed by 0 bases and 6 bases, with 11 bases remaining between them. For the CDR3, the DNA is TGCAGTGCTAGAGAGGGCAGAGGAGCTGAAGCTTTCTTT. Translated: CSAREGRGAEAFF.

This clonotype was counted only a few times. V is TRBV29-1 and J is TRBJ2-1; maybe TRBD1 (6 bases). V lost 8 bases to trimming and J lost 7 bases, with 18 bases between them. Germline V gene data show CDR1 as SQVTM and CDR2 as ANQGSEA. CDR3 length equals 13 residues. The CDR3 spells CSSQGTLVNEQFF. The CDR3, as DNA: TGCAGCTCCCAGGGGACGCTTGTGAATGAGCAGTTCTTC.

The V and J genes are TRBV4-3 and TRBJ1-6; D unclear. V dropped 0 bases and J dropped 8 bases, with 11 bases sitting between them. Germline CDR1 and CDR2: LGHNA and YSLEER. CDR3 length equals 15 residues. CDR3 protein: CASSQEGAGDSPLHF. The CDR3 DNA follows: TGCGCCAGCAGCCAAGAGGGTGCGGGCGATTCACCCCTCCACTTT.

CDR3 protein: CASSLIPRASGRNEQFF. For the CDR3, the DNA is TGTGCCAGCAGCTTAATACCCAGGGCTAGCGGGCGAAATGAGCAGTTCTTC. The genes are TRBV7-3 and TRBJ2-1, with 8 bases lining up with TRBD2. This CDR3 region has 17 residues. The V and J ends lost 1 base and 7 bases, in that order; junction bases with no gene match: 12. The germline gives CDR1 SGHTA, CDR2 FQGTGA.